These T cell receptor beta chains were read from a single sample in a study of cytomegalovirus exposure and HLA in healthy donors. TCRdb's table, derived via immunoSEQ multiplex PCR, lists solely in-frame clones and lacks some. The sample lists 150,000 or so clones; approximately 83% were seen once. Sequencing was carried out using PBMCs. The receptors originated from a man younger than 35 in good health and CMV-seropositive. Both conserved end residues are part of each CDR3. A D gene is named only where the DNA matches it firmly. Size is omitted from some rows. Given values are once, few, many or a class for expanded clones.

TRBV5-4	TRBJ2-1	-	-	CASSSETRGNEQFF	TGTGCCAGCAGCTCAGAGACGAGGGGGAATGAGCAGTTCTTC
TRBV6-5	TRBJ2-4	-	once	CASSYGNRGFQYF	TGTGCCAGCAGTTACGGGAACCGGGGTTTTCAGTACTTC
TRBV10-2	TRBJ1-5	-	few	CASGQPNQPQHF	TGCGCCAGCGGACAGCCGAATCAGCCCCAGCATTTT
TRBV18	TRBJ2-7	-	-	CASSPTHGDSYEQYF	TGTGCCAGCTCACCTACCCACGGGGACTCCTACGAGCAGTACTTC
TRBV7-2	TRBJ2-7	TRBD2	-	CASSSLAGGPPYEQYF	TGTGCCAGCAGCTCCTTAGCGGGGGGTCCTCCCTACGAGCAGTACTTC
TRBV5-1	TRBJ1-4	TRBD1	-	CASSLAGQGANEKLFF	TGCGCCAGCAGCTTGGCTGGACAGGGGGCTAATGAAAAACTGTTTTTT
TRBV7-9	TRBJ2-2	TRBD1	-	CASSTRTGMAGELFF	TGTGCCAGCAGCACCCGGACAGGGATGGCCGGGGAGCTGTTTTTT
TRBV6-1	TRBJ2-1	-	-	CASSDAIAYNEQFF	TGTGCCAGCAGTGATGCGATTGCCTACAATGAGCAGTTCTTC
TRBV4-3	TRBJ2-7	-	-	CASSQALQSSYEQYF	TGCGCCAGCAGCCAAGCCTTACAGAGCTCCTACGAGCAGTACTTC
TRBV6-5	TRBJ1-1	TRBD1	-	CASSLQGFTEAFF	TGTGCCAGCAGTTTACAGGGGTTCACTGAAGCTTTCTTT
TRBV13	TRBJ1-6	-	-	CASSLGSRFYNSPLHF	TGTGCCAGCAGCTTAGGTAGCCGTTTTTACAATTCACCCCTCCACTTT
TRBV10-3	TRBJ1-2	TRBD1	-	CAISQRQGQSYGYTF	TGTGCCATCAGTCAACGACAGGGGCAGAGCTATGGCTACACCTTC
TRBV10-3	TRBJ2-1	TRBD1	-	CAITGQVYNEQFF	TGTGCCATCACGGGACAGGTCTACAATGAGCAGTTCTTC
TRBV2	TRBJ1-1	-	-	CASSSGANTEAFF	TGTGCCAGCAGTTCAGGGGCAAACACTGAAGCTTTCTTT
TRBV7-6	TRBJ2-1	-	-	CASSLNPGYNEQFF	TGTGCCAGCAGCTTAAACCCAGGGTACAATGAGCAGTTCTTC
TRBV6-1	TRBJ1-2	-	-	CASRGRANYGYTF	TGTGCCAGCAGGGGGAGGGCTAACTATGGCTACACCTTC
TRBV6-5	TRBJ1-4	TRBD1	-	CASSTRGRGEKLFF	TGTGCCAGCAGTACCAGGGGGCGCGGTGAAAAACTGTTTTTT
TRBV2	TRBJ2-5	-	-	CASKRVGETQYF	TGTGCCAGCAAGAGGGTAGGGGAGACCCAGTACTTC
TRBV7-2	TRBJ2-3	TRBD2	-	CASSLNQRGSTDTQYF	TGTGCCAGCAGCTTAAATCAGCGGGGGTCCACAGATACGCAGTATTTT
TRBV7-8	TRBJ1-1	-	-	CASQLGKGNGGPFF	TGTGCCAGCCAGCTGGGCAAAGGCAACGGGGGACCTTTCTTT
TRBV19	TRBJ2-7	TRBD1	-	CASSVSDRGRYEQYF	TGTGCCAGTAGTGTCAGCGACAGGGGTCGCTACGAGCAGTACTTC
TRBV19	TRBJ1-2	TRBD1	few	CASSRTGGSGYGYTF	TGTGCCAGTAGTAGGACAGGGGGCTCGGGATATGGCTACACCTTC
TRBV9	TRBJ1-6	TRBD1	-	CASSLSPGQFLTPNSPLHF	TGTGCCAGCAGCCTATCACCGGGACAGTTTTTAACCCCGAATTCACCCCTCCACTTT
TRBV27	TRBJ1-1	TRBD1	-	CASRYSGGPAQAEAFF	TGTGCCAGCAGATACTCAGGGGGTCCGGCCCAGGCTGAAGCTTTCTTT
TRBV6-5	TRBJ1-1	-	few	CASSYRGFTEAFF	TGTGCCAGCAGTTACAGGGGTTTCACTGAAGCTTTCTTT
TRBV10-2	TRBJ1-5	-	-	CASSPSPGFSQPQHF	TGCGCCAGCAGCCCCTCTCCGGGATTTAGTCAGCCCCAGCATTTT
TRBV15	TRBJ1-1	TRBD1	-	CATSRRGQGGTEAFF	TGTGCCACCAGCAGGAGAGGACAGGGGGGCACTGAAGCTTTCTTT
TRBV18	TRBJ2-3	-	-	CASSPGHRTDTQYF	TGTGCCAGCTCACCGGGACATCGCACAGATACGCAGTATTTT
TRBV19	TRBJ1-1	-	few	CASSIASNTEAFF	TGTGCCAGTAGTATAGCATCGAACACTGAAGCTTTCTTT
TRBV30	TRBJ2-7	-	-	CAWVTEYEQYF	TGTGCCTGGGTGACAGAGTACGAGCAGTACTTC
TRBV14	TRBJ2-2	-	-	CASSQARAGELFF	TGTGCCAGCAGCCAAGCCAGGGCCGGGGAGCTGTTTTTT
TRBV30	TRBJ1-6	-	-	CAWSVGGGSPLHF	TGTGCCTGGAGTGTCGGAGGAGGTTCACCCCTCCACTTT
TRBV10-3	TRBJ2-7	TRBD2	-	CAISGGESRTSGGIYEQYF	TGTGCCATCAGTGGAGGGGAATCTAGGACTAGCGGGGGAATTTACGAGCAGTACTTC
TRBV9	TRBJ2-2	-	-	CASSLRRTNTGELFF	TGTGCCAGCAGCCTCAGGAGGACGAACACCGGGGAGCTGTTTTTT